The entry below describes one T cell receptor (beta chain). The target of this receptor is not known. Base qualities are missing; no much larger clone stands one base away. Here V drops 0 bases and J drops 2 bases, and the junction holds 10 bases not matched to any gene. CDR1 and CDR2 are read off the germline V gene as KGHSH and LQKENI. From its cysteine to its phenylalanine, the CDR3 spans 18 amino acids. The sequence is cut down to CDR3 DNA, 54 bases in frame from base 1. TCRbeta CDR3 regions were amplified from genomic DNA by means of the immunoSEQ Assay, a bias-controlled multiplex PCR. From the authors' description of their analysis: Within the assay, amplification of reference gene primers was used to estimate how many nucleated cells each sample contained. To quantify the absolute abundance of each unique TCRbeta CDR3 rearrangement, sequence reads were collapsed and filtered. For each sample, productive Simpson clonality was calculated by taking the square root of Simpson's diversity index across productive rearrangements. The clones in this table, taken by TCRdb from immuneACCESS, are in-frame only. Not every clone is retained; where verified, under half of the shortfall comes from an unresolved V gene, and the cause of the rest is unknown. V and J calls and clone size are copied from that table; D and trimming were computed from the DNA. The sample contains around 180,000 clones, 88% of them found a single time. The top ten hold approximately 4.5% of the sample.

The record originates from a study of blood T cell repertoires in COVID-19 (dated by TCRdb to 2020 to 2021). Turning to the overall study: Samples covering the acute and convalescent phases of COVID-19 were provided by collaborators in the United States, Italy and Spain. The material from the prospective study consisted of cDNA or gDNA derived from T cells, B-cell-depleted T cells, or PBMCs. The dataset comprised deeply sampled blood TCRbeta repertoires from subjects exposed to, actively infected with, or recovered from COVID-19. The repertoires were made available in a free public database intended to serve as a resource for research on the immune response to SARS-CoV-2. Samples came from the ongoing ImmuneRACE study (first 160 participants) plus 1,254 subjects from 6 global collaborators. The sample metadata nearly always contained a de-identified subject ID, COVID-19 status, age in years and sex. HLA class I and class II types, where available, came from metadata supplied by the sample provider rather than from assay-based typing. What the study reported, not specific to this receptor: The amount of clinical and demographic metadata varied by source and participant and was provided uncurated.

Each collaborating institution followed its own protocols to collect whole blood in K2EDTA tubes. For TCRbeta analysis, collaborators shipped samples as frozen whole blood, isolated PBMCs, or DNA extracted from either of those sample types. Sample: peripheral blood. The chain uses TRBV18 and TRBJ2-1; 7 bases in the middle match TRBD2. The clonotype was recovered from a human donor in a cohort sampled during active COVID-19. The DNA sequence is as follows: TGTGCCAGCTCACCACCATCTCGCGGGGGTAACGCCTACAATGAGCAGTTCTTC. This is translated as CASSPPSRGGNAYNEQFF.